This T cell receptor (beta chain) is drawn from a study of blood T cell repertoires in COVID-19 (TCRdb year 2020). General notes on the study: The collaborator samples originated in the United States, Italy and Spain and spanned the acute and convalescent phases of COVID-19. The prospective study material was composed of cDNA or gDNA derived from T cells, B-cell-depleted T cells, or PBMCs. Subjects who had been exposed to COVID-19, were actively infected with it, or had recovered from it provided the deeply sampled blood TCRbeta repertoires that made up the dataset. The repertoires were made available in a free public database intended to serve as a resource for research on the immune response to SARS-CoV-2. The samples were drawn from two sources: the first 160 participants of the ongoing ImmuneRACE study, and 950 to 1,500 subjects contributed by 6 global collaborators. The sample metadata nearly always contained a de-identified subject ID, COVID-19 status, age in years and sex. HLA class I and class II types, where available, came from metadata supplied by the sample provider rather than from assay-based typing. General study outcomes and caveats: How much clinical and demographic metadata was included differed by source and by participant, and the metadata was provided uncurated.

The germline V gene (reference sequence) supplies CDR1 GTSNPN and CDR2 SVGIG. Trimmed from V: 0 bases; trimmed from J: 5 bases; junction bases lacking a gene match: 4. There are 14 amino acids in the CDR3, from cysteine to phenylalanine inclusive. The DNA shown is the 42-base CDR3, in frame from base 1. The immunoSEQ Assay, a bias-controlled multiplex PCR, was used to amplify TCRbeta CDR3 regions from genomic DNA. In the paper's pipeline: The number of nucleated cells in each sample was estimated by amplification of reference gene primers within the assay. To quantify the absolute abundance of each unique TCRbeta CDR3 rearrangement, sequence reads were collapsed and filtered. Productive Simpson clonality was computed per sample as the square root of Simpson's diversity index over productive rearrangements. Drawn from immuneACCESS, this table holds only the in-frame rearrangements with V and J called that TCRdb kept. Clones are partly lost; checked studies trace under half to an unresolved V gene and leave the rest unexplained. D and trimming come from the DNA, and the V and J calls and clone size come from that table. In all, the sample holds 50,000 to 80,000 clones, and 85% to 90% of those were seen once. The ten biggest clones cover less than 1.5% of the sample.

A note on this clone: This receptor's antigen is unknown. The sample holds no much larger clone one base away, and base qualities are not on file.

Collaborating institutions collected whole blood in K2EDTA tubes following their own protocols. Collaborator samples were shipped for TCRbeta analysis as frozen whole blood, isolated PBMCs, or DNA extracted from either sample type. The clonotype was recovered from a man in his 60s with acute or convalescent COVID-19. The rearranged segments are TRBV30 and TRBJ2-1, with TRBD1 identical over 7 junction bases. The sequenced material came from peripheral blood. The CDR3 protein is CAWSVLQGNNEQFF. DNA sequence: TGTGCCTGGAGTGTATTACAGGGGAACAATGAGCAGTTCTTC.